This TCR beta chain is from a study of T cell changes during pregnancy in multiple sclerosis. The CDR3 spans 19 residues. In germline, CDR1 is MGHRA, CDR2 YSYEKL. V was pared by 0 bases and J by 13 bases, with 21 bases of the junction left unmatched. The data were produced by immunoSEQ multiplex PCR, yet TCRdb's version contains in-frame clones alone and is incomplete. The sample contains more than 85,000 clones, around 94% of which appear only once. This clone occurred once. This chain uses TRBV4-1 with TRBJ2-1; TRBD2 matches at 10 bases. Sequencing used peripheral blood, obtained in the second trimester of pregnancy. This TCR was recovered from a female donor with multiple sclerosis, enrolled in a pregnancy study. CDR3 protein: CASSQEAGGAGGPQWNQFF. CDR3 nucleotides: TGCGCCAGCAGCCAAGAAGCAGGGGGAGCGGGAGGGCCCCAATGGAACCAGTTCTTC.